Below, 13 T cell receptor beta chains from the same sample are listed, as sequenced in a study of T cells in women clearing cervical HPV infection. The assay was immunoSEQ multiplex PCR, and TCRdb's table has in-frame clones only and misses some. The sample holds around 39,000 clones. The sequenced material came from blood buffy coat. These receptors came from a woman between 18 and 69 years old with a cervical HPV16 infection that either progressed to CIN3+ or cleared (not recorded which).

About this clone: The read finishes 3 residues shy of the CDR3 end, and the germline J gene is used to complete it. V and J are TRBV20-1 and TRBJ1-4; 8 bases map to TRBD1. The CDR3 totals 14 residues. Germline trimming cut 5 bases from V and 5 bases from J; bases unmatched to any gene: 7. Germline CDR1 DFQATT, CDR2 SNEGSKA (reference sequence). CDR3 amino acids: CSAGGQGRNEKLFF. The CDR3 bases that were read are TGCAGTGCTGGTGGACAGGGCCGAAATGAAAAA.

Concerning this clone itself: The CDR3 goes on 3 residues after the read ends, and that part is filled in from the germline J gene. The chain has TRBV19 and TRBJ1-6; TRBD1 is a possible D gene (5 bases). CDR1 is LNHDA, CDR2 SQIVND, per germline (reference sequence). Trimming shortened V by 2 bases and J by 9 bases, and 11 bases separated the two germline ends. The CDR3 spans 14 residues. The part of the CDR3 DNA that was read is TGTGCCAGTAGTATATCTGGGGGGAGTTCACCC. It yields the protein CASSISGGSSP. The entire CDR3 protein is CASSISGGSSPLHF.

Notes on this clone: The read is 3 residues too short to cover the CDR3 end, so that end is filled in from the germline J gene. V gene TRBV5-6 combines with J gene TRBJ2-7; 12 bases agree with TRBD1. Germline trimming cut 3 bases from V and 4 bases from J; bases unmatched to any gene: 5. The V gene's germline CDR1 is SGHDT and CDR2 YYEEEE. The CDR3 extends over 15 amino acids. CDR3 DNA, as far as it was read: TGTGCCAGCAGCTACCGGGACAGGGGGCGATACGAG. Translated, it gives CASSYRDRGRYE. The full CDR3 sequence reads CASSYRDRGRYEQYF.

A note on this clone: Coverage ceases 3 residues before the CDR3 finishes, and the germline J gene fills in the end. The chain recombines TRBV19 with TRBJ2-7, with 12 positions matching TRBD2. The length of the CDR3 is 15 residues. After removal of 4 bases from V and 5 bases from J, the junction contained 6 bases not matched to a gene. The V gene's germline CDR1 is LNHDA and CDR2 SQIVND (reference sequence). CDR3 bases read: TGTGCCAGTAGTACTTTCGGGACTAGCGGGCACGAG. It translates to CASSTFGTSGHE. Given in full, the CDR3 is CASSTFGTSGHEQYF.

With regard to this clone: The observed sequence ends 3 residues before the CDR3 terminus, with the missing tail filled in from the germline J gene. Other nucleotide sequences in the sample specify the same CDR3. The gene calls are TRBV19 and TRBJ1-1; no definite D call. V was cut by 3 bases and J by 1 base, with 9 bases left in between. CDR1 LNHDA and CDR2 SQIVND come from the germline V gene (reference sequence). This CDR3 region has 14 residues. CDR3 sequence: CASSIEGANTEAFF. Incomplete CDR3 DNA: TGTGCCAGTAGTATTGAGGGTGCGAACACTGAA. Full variable domain (outside the CDR3, taken from reference TRBV19 and TRBJ1-1): DGGITQSPKYLFRKEGQNVTLSCEQNLNHDAMYWYRQDPGQGLRLIYYSQIVNDFQKGDIAEGYSVSREKKESFPLTVTSAQKNPTAFYLCASSIEGANTEAFFGQGTRLTVV.

Concerning this clone itself: The read is 3 residues too short to cover the CDR3 end, so that end is filled in from the germline J gene. This chain joins TRBV29-1 and TRBJ2-3; 9 bases map to TRBD1. The CDR3 is 15 amino acids. In germline, CDR1 is SQVTM, CDR2 ANQGSEA. V was clipped by 3 bases and J by 6 bases; unmatched bases: 10. CDR3 in amino acids: CSVEGHRGLKDTQYF. The part of the CDR3 DNA that was read is TGCAGCGTTGAGGGGCACAGGGGGCTGAAGGATACG.

On this clone itself: The read comes to an end 3 residues before the CDR3 does, leaving the germline J gene to fill in the end. This rearrangement joins TRBV6-2 or TRBV6-3 to TRBJ1-5, with 8 nucleotides matching TRBD1. This CDR3 region has 14 residues. In germline, CDR1 is MNHEY, CDR2 SVGEGT. With V trimmed by 2 bases and J by 6 bases, 3 bases remained unmatched. The sequenced CDR3 bases are TGTGCCAGCAGTTACAAGACAGGGGTTCAGCCC. Protein: CASSYKTGVQP. The CDR3 in its entirety is CASSYKTGVQPQHF.

To note about this clone: The read ends 3 residues shy of where the CDR3 ends; the end is completed using the germline J gene. The V gene is TRBV19, the J gene TRBJ1-2, with 9 bases aligning to TRBD1. The germline V gene has CDR1 LNHDA and CDR2 SQIVND (reference sequence). The CDR3 length is 16 residues. The chain's CDR3 is CASSMVVGTGRDIYTF. The sequenced part of the CDR3 DNA is TGTGCCAGTAGTATGGTCGTGGGGACAGGGCGAGACATC.

Concerning this clone: The read comes to an end 3 residues before the CDR3 does, leaving the germline J gene to fill in the end. This chain links TRBV7-2 with TRBJ1-6; D remains unclear. The CDR3 loop spans 12 amino acids. CDR1 and CDR2 (germline): SGHTA, FQGNSA. Between the trimmed V and J ends, which lost 1 base and 8 bases, there was a span of 3 bases. The CDR3 here is CASSLDYSPLHF. CDR3 DNA (partial): TGTGCCAGCAGCTTAGACTATTCACCC.

On this clone: The missing CDR3 end, 3 residues past where the read stops, is filled in from the germline J gene. The V gene is TRBV20-1, the J gene TRBJ2-2; TRBD2 matches at 16 bases. V lost 3 bases to trimming and J lost 5 bases; unmatched junction nucleotides: 9. Germline CDR1 reads DFQATT; CDR2 reads SNEGSKA (reference sequence). The CDR3 runs 18 residues. CDR3 region: CSARGGLAGGPRTGELFF. CDR3 bases read: TGCAGTGCTAGGGGGGGACTAGCGGGGGGGCCACGAACCGGGGAG.

As for this clone: The read gets to within 3 residues of the CDR3 end, and the germline J gene fills in the rest. V gene TRBV19 combines with J gene TRBJ1-6; D possibly corresponds to TRBD1 (5 bases). Trimming shortened V by 4 bases and J by 6 bases, and 13 bases separated the two germline ends. In germline, CDR1 is LNHDA, CDR2 SQIVND (reference sequence). This CDR3 is built from 15 residues. The CDR3 DNA, read in part, is TGTGCCAGTAGTAGGACAAGGTCGGGTAATTCACCC. Translated, it gives CASSRTRSGNSP. In full, the CDR3 reads CASSRTRSGNSPLHF. Complete variable domain (other parts from reference TRBV19 and TRBJ1-6): DGGITQSPKYLFRKEGQNVTLSCEQNLNHDAMYWYRQDPGQGLRLIYYSQIVNDFQKGDIAEGYSVSREKKESFPLTVTSAQKNPTAFYLCASSRTRSGNSPLHFGNGTRLTVT.

Note on this clone: The missing CDR3 end, 3 residues past where the read stops, is filled in from the germline J gene. The chain uses TRBV7-9 and TRBJ1-4, with D perhaps TRBD1 (5 bases). There are 14 residues in the CDR3. Germline assignment: CDR1 SEHNR and CDR2 FQNEAQ (reference sequence). CDR3 sequence reads: CASSHSSGANVLFF. Partial CDR3 DNA: TGTGCCAGCAGCCACAGCTCTGGGGCCAACGTA. The complete variable domain, with remaining parts taken from reference TRBV7-9 and TRBJ1-4, reads DTGVSQNPRHKITKRGQNVTFRCDPISEHNRLYWYRQTLGQGPEFLTYFQNEAQLEKSRLLSDRFSAERPKGSFSTLEIQRTEQGDSAMYLCASSHSSGANVLFFGSGTQLSVL.

This clone is classed as medium-sized by frequency. The CDR3 end falls 3 residues outside the read, so it is completed with the germline J gene. This sequence joins TRBV5-1 and TRBJ2-4; D ambiguous. This CDR3 has 14 residues. V was pared by 0 bases and J by 5 bases, with 9 bases between. Germline loops: CDR1 SGHRS, CDR2 YFSETQ. The CDR3 protein is CASSLGQVENIQYF. CDR3 DNA (partial): TGCGCCAGCAGCTTGGGTCAGGTGGAAAACATT.